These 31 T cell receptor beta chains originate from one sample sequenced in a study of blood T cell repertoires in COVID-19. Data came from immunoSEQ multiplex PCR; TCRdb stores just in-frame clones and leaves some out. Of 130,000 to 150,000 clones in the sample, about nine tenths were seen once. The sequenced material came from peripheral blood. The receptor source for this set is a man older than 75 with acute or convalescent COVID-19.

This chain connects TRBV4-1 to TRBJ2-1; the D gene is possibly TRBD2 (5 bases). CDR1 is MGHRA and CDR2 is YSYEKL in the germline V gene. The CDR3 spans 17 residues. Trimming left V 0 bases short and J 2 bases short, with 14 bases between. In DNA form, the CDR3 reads TGCGCCAGCAGCCAAGATCCGGGCCGGGGTGCCTACAATGAGCAGTTCTTC. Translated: CASSQDPGRGAYNEQFF.

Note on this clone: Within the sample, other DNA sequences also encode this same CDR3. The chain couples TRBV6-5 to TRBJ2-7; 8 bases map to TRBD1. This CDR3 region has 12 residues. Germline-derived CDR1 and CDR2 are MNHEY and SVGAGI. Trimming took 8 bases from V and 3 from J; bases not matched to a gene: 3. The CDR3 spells CASGTGYYEQYF. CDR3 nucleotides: TGTGCCAGCGGGACAGGTTACTACGAGCAGTACTTC.

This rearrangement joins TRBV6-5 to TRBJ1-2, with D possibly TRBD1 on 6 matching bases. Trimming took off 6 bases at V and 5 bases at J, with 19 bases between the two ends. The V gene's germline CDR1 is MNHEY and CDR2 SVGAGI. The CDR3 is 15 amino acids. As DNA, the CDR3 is TGTGCCAGCAGACAAATCCAGGGGCGTCTATATGGCTACACCTTC. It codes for CASRQIQGRLYGYTF.

In DNA, the CDR3 is TGTGCCAGCAGTCAGACTAGCGGGAGAGTACAAGAGACCCAGTACTTC. The encoded protein is CASSQTSGRVQETQYF. The gene calls are TRBV6-2 or TRBV6-3 and TRBJ2-5; 12 bases fit TRBD2. V dropped 5 bases and J dropped 2; count of bases not matched to a gene: 6. Germline assignment: CDR1 MNHEY and CDR2 SVGEGT. The CDR3 has 16 amino acids.

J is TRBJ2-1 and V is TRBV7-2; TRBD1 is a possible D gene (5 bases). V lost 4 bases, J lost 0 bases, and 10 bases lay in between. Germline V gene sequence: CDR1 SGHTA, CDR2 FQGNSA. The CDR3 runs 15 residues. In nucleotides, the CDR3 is TGTGCCAGCAGCTCAGACAGCCTCTCCTACAATGAGCAGTTCTTC. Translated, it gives CASSSDSLSYNEQFF. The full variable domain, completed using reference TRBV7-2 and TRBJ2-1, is GAGVSQSPSNKVTEKGKDVELRCDPISGHTALYWYRQSLGQGLEFLIYFQGNSAPDKSGLPSDRFSAERTGGSVSTLTIQRTQQEDSAVYLCASSSDSLSYNEQFFGPGTRLTVL.

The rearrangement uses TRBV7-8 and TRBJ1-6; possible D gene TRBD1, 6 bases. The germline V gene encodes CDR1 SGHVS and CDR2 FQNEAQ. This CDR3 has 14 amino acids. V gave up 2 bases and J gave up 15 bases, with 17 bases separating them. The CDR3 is CASSLRRTAHVLHF. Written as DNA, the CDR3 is TGTGCCAGCAGCTTACGGAGGACAGCCCATGTCCTCCACTTT.

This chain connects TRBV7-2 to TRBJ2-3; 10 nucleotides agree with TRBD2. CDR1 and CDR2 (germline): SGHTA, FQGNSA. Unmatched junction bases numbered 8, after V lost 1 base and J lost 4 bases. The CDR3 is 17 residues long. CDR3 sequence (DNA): TGTGCCAGCAGCTTAGAGGCTAGCGGGAGTTTCGCAGATACGCAGTATTTT. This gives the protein CASSLEASGSFADTQYF.

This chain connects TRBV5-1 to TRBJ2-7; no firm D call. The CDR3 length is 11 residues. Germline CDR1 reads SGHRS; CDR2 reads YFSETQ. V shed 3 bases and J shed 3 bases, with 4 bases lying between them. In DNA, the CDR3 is TGCGCCAGCAGCTCCAACTACGAGCAGTACTTC. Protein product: CASSSNYEQYF.

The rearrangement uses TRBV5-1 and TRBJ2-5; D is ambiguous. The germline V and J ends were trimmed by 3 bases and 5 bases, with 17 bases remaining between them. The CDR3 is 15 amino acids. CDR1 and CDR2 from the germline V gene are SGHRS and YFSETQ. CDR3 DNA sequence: TGCGCCAGCAGCTCTCACAGTGATTTAAGGGAGACCCAGTACTTC. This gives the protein CASSSHSDLRETQYF. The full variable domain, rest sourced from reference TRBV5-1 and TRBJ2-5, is KAGVTQTPRYLIKTRGQQVTLSCSPISGHRSVSWYQQTPGQGLQFLFEYFSETQRNKGNFPGRFSGRQFSNSRSEMNVSTLELGDSALYLCASSSHSDLRETQYFGPGTRLLVL.

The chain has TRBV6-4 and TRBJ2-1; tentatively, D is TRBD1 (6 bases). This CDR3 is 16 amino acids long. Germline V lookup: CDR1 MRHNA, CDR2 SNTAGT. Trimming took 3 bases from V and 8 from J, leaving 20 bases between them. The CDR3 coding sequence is TGTGCCAGCAGTGAAGGGGGAAAGGGCCGGGTGGATGAGCAGTTCTTC. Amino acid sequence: CASSEGGKGRVDEQFF.

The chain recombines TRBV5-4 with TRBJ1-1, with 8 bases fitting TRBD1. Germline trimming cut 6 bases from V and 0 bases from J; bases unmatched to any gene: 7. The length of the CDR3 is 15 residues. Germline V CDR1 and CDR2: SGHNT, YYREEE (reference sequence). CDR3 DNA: TGTGCCAGCAACGACAGGGGCCCTATGAACACTGAAGCTTTCTTT. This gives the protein CASNDRGPMNTEAFF. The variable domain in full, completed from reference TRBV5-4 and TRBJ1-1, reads ETGVTQSPTHLIKTRGQQVTLRCSSQSGHNTVSWYQQALGQGPQFIFQYYREEENGRGNFPPRFSGLQFPNYSSELNVNALELDDSALYLCASNDRGPMNTEAFFGQGTRLTVV.

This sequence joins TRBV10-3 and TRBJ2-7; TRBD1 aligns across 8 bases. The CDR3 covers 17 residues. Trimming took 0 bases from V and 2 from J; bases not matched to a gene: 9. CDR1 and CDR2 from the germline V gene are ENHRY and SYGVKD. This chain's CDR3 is CAISESAGQGLPYEQYF. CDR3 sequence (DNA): TGTGCCATCAGTGAGTCCGCTGGACAGGGTCTCCCCTACGAGCAGTACTTC.

CDR3 protein: CAISEGRVNTEAFF. The CDR3 DNA follows: TGTGCCATCAGTGAGGGCAGGGTGAACACTGAAGCTTTCTTT. The V gene is TRBV10-3, the J gene TRBJ1-1; D is possibly TRBD1 (5 bases). This CDR3 spans 14 amino acids. Trimming took off 2 bases at V and 0 bases at J, with 7 bases between the two ends. Germline V gives CDR1 ENHRY, CDR2 SYGVKD.

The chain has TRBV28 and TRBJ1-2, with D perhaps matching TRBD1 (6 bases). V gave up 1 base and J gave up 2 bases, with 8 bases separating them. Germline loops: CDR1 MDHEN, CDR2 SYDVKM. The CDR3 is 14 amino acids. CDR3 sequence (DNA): TGTGCCAGCAGTTTATTAACAGGGAACTATGGCTACACCTTC. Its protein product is CASSLLTGNYGYTF.

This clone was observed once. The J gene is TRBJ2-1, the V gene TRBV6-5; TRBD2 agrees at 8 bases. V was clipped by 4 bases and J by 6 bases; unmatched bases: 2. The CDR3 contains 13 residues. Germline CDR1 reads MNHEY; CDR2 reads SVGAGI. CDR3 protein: CASSWTSPNEQFF. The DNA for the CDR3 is TGTGCCAGCAGTTGGACTAGCCCCAATGAGCAGTTCTTC.

The CDR3 loop reads CASSITGSPDTQYF. The CDR3 DNA is TGTGCCAGTAGTATAACAGGGTCTCCAGATACGCAGTATTTT. This chain joins TRBV19 and TRBJ2-3; D perhaps matches TRBD1 (6 bases). The CDR3 length is 14 residues. Per germline, CDR1 LNHDA and CDR2 SQIVND (reference sequence). V was clipped by 2 bases and J by 4 bases, with 10 bases between them. The complete variable domain, with remaining parts taken from reference TRBV19 and TRBJ2-3, reads DGGITQSPKYLFRKEGQNVTLSCEQNLNHDAMYWYRQDPGQGLRLIYYSQIVNDFQKGDIAEGYSVSREKKESFPLTVTSAQKNPTAFYLCASSITGSPDTQYFGPGTRLTVL.

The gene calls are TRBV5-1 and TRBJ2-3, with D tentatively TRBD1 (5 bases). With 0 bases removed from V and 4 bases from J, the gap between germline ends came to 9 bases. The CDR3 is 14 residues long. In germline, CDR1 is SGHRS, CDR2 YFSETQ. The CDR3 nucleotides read TGCGCCAGCAGCTTGGGGGGCAGACCAGATACGCAGTATTTT. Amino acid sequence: CASSLGGRPDTQYF.

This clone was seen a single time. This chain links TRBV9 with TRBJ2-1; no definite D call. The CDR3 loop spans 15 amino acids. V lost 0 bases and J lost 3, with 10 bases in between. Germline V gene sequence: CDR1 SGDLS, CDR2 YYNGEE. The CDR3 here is CASSVGPASYNEQFF. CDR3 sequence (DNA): TGTGCCAGCAGCGTAGGGCCCGCCAGCTACAATGAGCAGTTCTTC.

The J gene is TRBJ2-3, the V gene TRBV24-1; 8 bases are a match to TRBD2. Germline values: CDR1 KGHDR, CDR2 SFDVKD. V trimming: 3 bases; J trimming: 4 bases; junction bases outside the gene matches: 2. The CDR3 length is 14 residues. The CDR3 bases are TGTGCCACCAGTGATGTAGCGGGGCCAGATACGCAGTATTTT. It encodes CATSDVAGPDTQYF.

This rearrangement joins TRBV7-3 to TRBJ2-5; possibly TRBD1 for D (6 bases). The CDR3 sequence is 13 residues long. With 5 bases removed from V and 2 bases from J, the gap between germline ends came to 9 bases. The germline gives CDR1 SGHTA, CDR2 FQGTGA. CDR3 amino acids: CASSQGNQETQYF. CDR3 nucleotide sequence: TGTGCCAGCAGCCAGGGGAATCAAGAGACCCAGTACTTC.

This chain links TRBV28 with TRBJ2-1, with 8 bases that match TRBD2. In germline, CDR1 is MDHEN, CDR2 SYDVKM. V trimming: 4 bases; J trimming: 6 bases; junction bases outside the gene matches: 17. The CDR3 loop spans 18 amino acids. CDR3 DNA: TGTGCCAGCAGTTGGCCCCCTCCTACTAGCGGAGGGGGCAATGAGCAGTTCTTC. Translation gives CASSWPPPTSGGGNEQFF. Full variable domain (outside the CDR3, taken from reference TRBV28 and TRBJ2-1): DVKVTQSSRYLVKRTGEKVFLECVQDMDHENMFWYRQDPGLGLRLIYFSYDVKMKEKGDIPEGYSVSREKKERFSLILESASTNQTSMYLCASSWPPPTSGGGNEQFFGPGTRLTVL.

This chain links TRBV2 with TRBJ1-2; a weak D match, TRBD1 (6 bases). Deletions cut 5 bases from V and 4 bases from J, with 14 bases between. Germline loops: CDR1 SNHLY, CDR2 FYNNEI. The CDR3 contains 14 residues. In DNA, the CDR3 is TGTGCCAGCAGTACGGGACAAGCCGTCTATGGCTACACCTTC. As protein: CASSTGQAVYGYTF.

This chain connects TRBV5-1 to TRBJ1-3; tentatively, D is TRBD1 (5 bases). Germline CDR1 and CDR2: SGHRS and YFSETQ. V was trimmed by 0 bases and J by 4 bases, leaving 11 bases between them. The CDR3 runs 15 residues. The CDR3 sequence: CASSLAGDRGNTIYF. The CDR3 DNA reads TGCGCCAGCAGCTTGGCCGGCGACAGAGGAAACACCATATATTTT.

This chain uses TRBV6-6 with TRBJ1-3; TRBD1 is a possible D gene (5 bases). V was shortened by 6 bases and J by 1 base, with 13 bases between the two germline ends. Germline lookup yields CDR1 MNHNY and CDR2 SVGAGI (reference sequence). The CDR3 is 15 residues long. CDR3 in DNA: TGTGCCAGCAGCCCCGGGGCGGGATCTGGAAACACCATATATTTT. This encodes CASSPGAGSGNTIYF.

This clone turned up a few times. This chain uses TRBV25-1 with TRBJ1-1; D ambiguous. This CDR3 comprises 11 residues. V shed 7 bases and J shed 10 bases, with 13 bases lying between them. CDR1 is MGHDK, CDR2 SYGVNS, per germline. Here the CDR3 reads CASTEGGRAFF. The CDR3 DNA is TGTGCCAGCACGGAGGGCGGGCGAGCTTTCTTT.

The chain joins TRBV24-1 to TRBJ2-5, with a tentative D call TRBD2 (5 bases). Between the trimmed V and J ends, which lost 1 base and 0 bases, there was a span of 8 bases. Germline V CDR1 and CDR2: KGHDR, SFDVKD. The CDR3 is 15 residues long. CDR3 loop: CATSDLSGYQETQYF. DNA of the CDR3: TGTGCCACCAGTGATTTAAGCGGATACCAAGAGACCCAGTACTTC.

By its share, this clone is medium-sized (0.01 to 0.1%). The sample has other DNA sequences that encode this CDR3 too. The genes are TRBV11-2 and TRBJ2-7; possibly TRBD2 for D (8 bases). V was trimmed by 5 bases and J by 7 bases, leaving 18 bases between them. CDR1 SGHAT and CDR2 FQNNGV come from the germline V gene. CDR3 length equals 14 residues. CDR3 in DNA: TGTGCCAGCAGCCCAGGGGGGCGGGGGGTTGAGCAGTACTTC. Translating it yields CASSPGGRGVEQYF.

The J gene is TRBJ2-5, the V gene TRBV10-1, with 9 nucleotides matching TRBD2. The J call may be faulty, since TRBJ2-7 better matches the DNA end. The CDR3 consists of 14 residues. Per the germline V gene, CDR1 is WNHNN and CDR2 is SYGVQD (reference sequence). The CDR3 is CASSEAGGSDEQYF. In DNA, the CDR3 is TGCGCCAGCAGTGAAGCGGGAGGCAGCGACGAGCAGTACTTC.

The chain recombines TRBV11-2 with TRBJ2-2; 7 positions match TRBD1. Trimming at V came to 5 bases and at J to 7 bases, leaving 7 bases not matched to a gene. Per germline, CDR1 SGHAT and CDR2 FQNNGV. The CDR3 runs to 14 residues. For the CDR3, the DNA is TGTGCCAGCAGCCCGGTGACAGGGATCGGGGAGCTGTTTTTT. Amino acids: CASSPVTGIGELFF.

This CDR3 is CASSYETGSRYEQYF. CDR3 DNA: TGTGCCAGCAGTTACGAGACAGGGTCAAGGTACGAGCAGTACTTC. V usage is TRBV6-2 or TRBV6-3 and J usage is TRBJ2-7; TRBD1 matches at 7 bases. Germline CDR1 is MNHEY and CDR2 is SVGEGT. The ends lost 2 bases at V and 4 bases at J; junction bases unmatched: 8. This CDR3 spans 15 amino acids.

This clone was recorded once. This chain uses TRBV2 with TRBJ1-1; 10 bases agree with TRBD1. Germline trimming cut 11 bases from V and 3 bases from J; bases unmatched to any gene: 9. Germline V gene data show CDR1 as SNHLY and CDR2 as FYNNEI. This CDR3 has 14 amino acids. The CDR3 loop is CAATGTGEYTEAFF. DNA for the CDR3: TGTGCCGCAACCGGGACAGGGGAATACACTGAAGCTTTCTTT.